What follows are 2 T cell receptor beta chains derived from one specimen sequenced in a study of technical replicates of blood from a handful of donors. The table came from immunoSEQ multiplex PCR; TCRdb's copy has only in-frame clones and leaves some out. The table shows 70,000 to 95,000 clones, with around 97% occurring only once. The sequencing sample was made of T cells isolated from PBMCs. These receptor sequences come from a human donor in good health.

This chain links TRBV7-9 with TRBJ2-5; D unresolved. Germline V lookup: CDR1 SEHNR, CDR2 FQNEAQ (reference sequence). The V end lost 5 bases, the J end lost 4 bases, and 17 bases lay between the germline ends. The CDR3 contains 15 residues. CDR3 coding DNA: TGTGCCAGCAGCGCATTTCTGGCGGTCGGAGAGACCCAGTACTTC. Protein: CASSAFLAVGETQYF. The whole variable domain, remainder taken from reference TRBV7-9 and TRBJ2-5, is DTGVSQNPRHKITKRGQNVTFRCDPISEHNRLYWYRQTLGQGPEFLTYFQNEAQLEKSRLLSDRFSAERPKGSFSTLEIQRTEQGDSAMYLCASSAFLAVGETQYFGPGTRLLVL.

The chain uses TRBV10-3 and TRBJ2-7; weak D call: TRBD2 (6 bases). Germline V gene sequence: CDR1 ENHRY, CDR2 SYGVKD. V was pared by 2 bases and J by 2 bases, with 16 bases between. This CDR3 comprises 16 residues. This CDR3 is CAISEARDSGAYEQYF. The CDR3 DNA reads as TGTGCCATCAGTGAGGCCCGGGACTCGGGGGCCTACGAGCAGTACTTC.